What follows describes a single TCR beta chain. Its antigen is unknown. CDR1 and CDR2 (germline): MRHNA, SNTAGT. The CDR3 extends over 15 amino acids. Trimming removed 2 bases from V and 0 bases from J, with 9 bases in between. This sample is part of a study of blood T cells in healthy people across ages. Notes on the study in general: PBMCs that were unsorted prevented a conclusive naive versus antigen-experienced comparison.

The use of a sample-barcoded 5' primer and a J-beta primer mix characterized a second PCR of about 7 to 12 cycles. TCRdb reanalysed the 5' RACE reads using MiXCR and keeps one entry per CDR3 protein. The sample includes 800,000 or so distinct CDR3 sequences, more than 20% of them seen just once. The data also belong to a second study, concerning T cells of mothers and their children. That paper notes: It was through the M1S primer of the second PCR that sample barcodes and 2-4 random nucleotides were added.

The chain uses TRBV6-4 and TRBJ2-3; D assignment may be TRBD1 or TRBD2 (6 bases each). Sequenced: blood. The sequence was collected from a boy between 10 and 17 years old in good health. The CDR3 here is CASSDQGTSTDTQYF. The CDR3, as DNA: TGTGCCAGCAGTGACCAGGGGACTAGCACAGATACGCAGTATTTT.